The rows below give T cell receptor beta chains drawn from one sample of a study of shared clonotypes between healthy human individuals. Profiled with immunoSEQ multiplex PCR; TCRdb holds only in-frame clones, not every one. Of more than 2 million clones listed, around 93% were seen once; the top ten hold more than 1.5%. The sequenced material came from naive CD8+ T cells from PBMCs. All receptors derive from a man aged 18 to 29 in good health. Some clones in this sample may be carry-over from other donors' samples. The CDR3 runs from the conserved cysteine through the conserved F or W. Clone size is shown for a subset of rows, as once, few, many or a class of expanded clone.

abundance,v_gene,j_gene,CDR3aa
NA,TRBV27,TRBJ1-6,CASSFGGVGNSPLHF
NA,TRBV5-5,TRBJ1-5,CASSAGQGARDQPQHF
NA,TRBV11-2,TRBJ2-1,CASSPLRGRGENYNEQFF
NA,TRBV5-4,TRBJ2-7,CASSLAQGQLTYEQYF
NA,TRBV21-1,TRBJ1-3,CASSKEVVRLSGNTIYF
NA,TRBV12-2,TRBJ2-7,CASRLNRLAGVYEQYF
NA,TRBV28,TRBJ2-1,CASSFGPDNEQFF
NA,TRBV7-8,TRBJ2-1,CASSSRPGSYNEQFF
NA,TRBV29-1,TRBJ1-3,CSVVFGGPGNTIYF
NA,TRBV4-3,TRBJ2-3,CASSQGLAGGPDTQYF
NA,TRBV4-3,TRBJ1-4,CASSQTSATNEKLFF
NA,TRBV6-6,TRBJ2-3,CASSPGGLGLDTQYF
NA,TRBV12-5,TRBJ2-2,CASGLSNTGELFF
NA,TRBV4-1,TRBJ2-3,CASSQDTITDTQYF
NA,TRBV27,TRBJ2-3,CASSSFVGDTQYF
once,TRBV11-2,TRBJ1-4,CASSLMTGANEKLFF
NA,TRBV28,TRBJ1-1,CASSFEEGTEAFF
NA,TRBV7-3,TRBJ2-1,CASGLAGSLNNEQFF
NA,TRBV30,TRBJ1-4,CAWSTGAYNEKLFF
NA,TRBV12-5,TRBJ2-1,CASGLLILGAGTYNEQFF
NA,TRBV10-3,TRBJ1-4,CAISPQGQGQTNEKLFF
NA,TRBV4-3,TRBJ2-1,CASSQDLLAGASYNEQFF
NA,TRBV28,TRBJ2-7,CASSFTRDEQYF
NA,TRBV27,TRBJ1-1,CASIPRAGYEAFF
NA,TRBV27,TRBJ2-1,CASSFLPLRSSYNEQFF
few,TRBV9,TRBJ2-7,CASSVGLGSYEQYF
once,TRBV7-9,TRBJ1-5,CASSLTPLTGVADQPQHF
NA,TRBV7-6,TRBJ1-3,CASSLLGTGNTIYF
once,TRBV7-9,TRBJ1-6,CASSLPDSSYNSPLHF
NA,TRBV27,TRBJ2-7,CASSFSVGARTYEQYF
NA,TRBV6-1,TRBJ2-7,CASSAIWSGNYEQYF
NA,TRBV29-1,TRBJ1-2,CSAMDSYGYTF
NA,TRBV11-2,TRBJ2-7,CASSGGSTGYEQYF
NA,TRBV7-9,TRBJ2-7,CASSRGTSGTYEQYF
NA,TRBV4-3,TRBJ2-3,CASSPRDRGTDTQYF
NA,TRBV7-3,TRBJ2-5,CASSLGGSAETQYF
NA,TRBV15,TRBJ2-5,CATSRGTSGAGAQETQYF
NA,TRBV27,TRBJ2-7,CASSLAGSYEQYF
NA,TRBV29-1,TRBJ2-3,CSDGLAGTTDTQYF
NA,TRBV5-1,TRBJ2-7,CASSPGDSSYEQYF
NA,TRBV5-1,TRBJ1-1,CASSHNQQGPTEAFF